The 18 T cell receptor beta chains below all came from one sample that was sequenced in a study of cytotoxic CD8 clonotypes in ibrutinib-treated CLL. TCRdb's copy holds only in-frame clones and misses some; the assay was immunoSEQ multiplex PCR. The sample carries 50,000 to 65,000 clones, over 60% recorded once. The specimen comprised PBMCs, sampled after 12 months of ibrutinib treatment. These receptors originate from a human donor with chronic lymphocytic leukemia.

The CDR3 DNA reads as TGTGCCAGCAGCCCCACGCGGGAGGGCGGGACCCAGTACTTC. Amino acids: CASSPTREGGTQYF. The chain carries TRBV9 and TRBJ2-5, with 9 bases lining up with TRBD2. The CDR3 is 14 amino acids. V lost 4 bases to trimming and J lost 7 bases; unmatched junction nucleotides: 8. Germline lookup yields CDR1 SGDLS and CDR2 YYNGEE.

This sequence joins TRBV28 and TRBJ2-5, with 12 bases that match TRBD1. The V gene's germline CDR1 is MDHEN and CDR2 SYDVKM. V lost 6 bases and J lost 2; bases outside the gene matches: 4. The length of the CDR3 is 15 residues. The CDR3 coding sequence is TGTGCCAGCAGCGAGGGACAGGGGGCTCAAGAGACCCAGTACTTC. Its protein is CASSEGQGAQETQYF. The whole variable domain, remainder taken from reference TRBV28 and TRBJ2-5, is DVKVTQSSRYLVKRTGEKVFLECVQDMDHENMFWYRQDPGLGLRLIYFSYDVKMKEKGDIPEGYSVSREKKERFSLILESASTNQTSMYLCASSEGQGAQETQYFGPGTRLLVL.

This sequence joins TRBV9 and TRBJ2-5; a weak D match, TRBD2 (6 bases). Germline-derived CDR1 and CDR2 are SGDLS and YYNGEE. Trimming pared 2 bases from V and 2 bases from J, leaving 13 bases between. CDR3 length equals 15 residues. The CDR3: CASSVTSHPQETQYF. CDR3 bases: TGTGCCAGCAGCGTTACTAGCCATCCTCAAGAGACCCAGTACTTC.

This clone has a handful of counts. V gene TRBV19 combines with J gene TRBJ2-2; 7 bases fit TRBD1. Germline assignment: CDR1 LNHDA and CDR2 SQIVND (reference sequence). The CDR3 consists of 15 residues. V was clipped by 2 bases and J by 8 bases; unmatched bases: 8. The CDR3 loop is CASSIRRQGNGELFF. The CDR3 nucleotides read TGTGCCAGTAGTATAAGGAGACAGGGAAATGGGGAGCTGTTTTTT.

The V gene is TRBV9, the J gene TRBJ2-3; TRBD1 agrees at 7 bases. The germline gives CDR1 SGDLS, CDR2 YYNGEE. After removal of 3 bases from V and 1 base from J, the junction contained 8 bases not matched to a gene. The CDR3 is 16 residues long. In DNA, the CDR3 is TGTGCCAGCAGCGGTGACAGGGAATTGGGCACAGATACGCAGTATTTT. This translates into CASSGDRELGTDTQYF.

On this clone: Being one base from a much bigger clone, this may be a read error. This chain links TRBV4-3 with TRBJ1-2, with TRBD1 identical over 7 bases. The V gene's germline CDR1 is LGHNA and CDR2 YSLEER. V lost 6 bases and J lost 12; bases outside the gene matches: 16. The CDR3 consists of 14 residues. The CDR3 DNA follows: TGCGCCAGCAGTCTCACCAGGGGGATTGGCGGCCACACCTTC. Translating gives CASSLTRGIGGHTF.

The rearrangement links TRBV11-1 to TRBJ2-6; TRBD2 is a possible D gene (5 bases). This CDR3 has 14 residues. Germline assignment: CDR1 SGHAT and CDR2 FQDESV (reference sequence). Deletions cut 8 bases from V and 5 bases from J, with 13 bases between. The CDR3 coding sequence is TGTGCCAGCGTGTTCGACGGGAGGGCCAACGTCCTGACTTTC. Protein product: CASVFDGRANVLTF. Looking up the rest from reference TRBV11-1 and TRBJ2-6 gives the full variable domain: EAEVAQSPRYKITEKSQAVAFWCDPISGHATLYWYRQILGQGPELLVQFQDESVVDDSQLPKDRFSAERLKGVDSTLKIQPAELGDSAMYLCASVFDGRANVLTFGAGSRLTVL.

The chain joins TRBV7-9 to TRBJ2-7; D is ambiguous. The germline V gene encodes CDR1 SEHNR and CDR2 FQNEAQ (reference sequence). V was cut by 5 bases and J by 1 base, with 12 bases left in between. The CDR3 is 14 residues long. CDR3 region: CASSTQLSSYEQYF. CDR3 sequence (DNA): TGTGCCAGCAGCACACAACTAAGTTCCTACGAGCAGTACTTC. The full variable domain, with the rest looked up from reference TRBV7-9 and TRBJ2-7, is DTGVSQNPRHKITKRGQNVTFRCDPISEHNRLYWYRQTLGQGPEFLTYFQNEAQLEKSRLLSDRFSAERPKGSFSTLEIQRTEQGDSAMYLCASSTQLSSYEQYFGPGTRLTVT.

This chain joins TRBV5-1 and TRBJ2-2, with TRBD2 as a possible D gene (5 bases). The CDR3 runs to 15 residues. CDR1 SGHRS and CDR2 YFSETQ come from the germline V gene. V gave up 0 bases and J gave up 6 bases, with 12 bases separating them. The DNA of the CDR3 is TGCGCCAGCAGCTTGGACGGGAATGTGGCCGGGGAGCTGTTTTTT. Amino acids: CASSLDGNVAGELFF.

The chain links TRBV9 to TRBJ1-5; D gene ambiguous. CDR1 SGDLS and CDR2 YYNGEE come from the germline V gene. The CDR3 length is 14 residues. Between the trimmed V and J ends, which lost 1 base and 1 base, there was a span of 6 bases. This chain's CDR3 is CASSVSGSNQPQHF. The CDR3 DNA sequence: TGTGCCAGCAGCGTAAGTGGGAGCAATCAGCCCCAGCATTTT.

The chain joins TRBV7-2 to TRBJ2-1; D may be TRBD1 (6 bases). Trimming pared 4 bases from V and 7 bases from J, leaving 17 bases between. CDR1 SGHTA and CDR2 FQGNSA come from the germline V gene. The CDR3 loop spans 15 amino acids. The CDR3 DNA sequence: TGTGCCAGCAGCTCGACAGGAAACTCGGCGAATGAGCAGTTCTTC. Residues: CASSSTGNSANEQFF.

This clone turned up a few times. J is TRBJ1-1 and V is TRBV7-9; 7 nucleotides agree with TRBD1. The CDR3 covers 14 residues. V lost 3 bases and J lost 2; bases outside the gene matches: 3. The germline V gene encodes CDR1 SEHNR and CDR2 FQNEAQ (reference sequence). DNA of the CDR3: TGTGCCAGCAGCTTTTGGGACAGAAACACTGAAGCTTTCTTT. This sequence encodes CASSFWDRNTEAFF.

This clone was counted between two and nine times. The rearrangement joins TRBV5-5 to TRBJ1-2, with D maybe TRBD1 (5 bases). The CDR3 consists of 15 residues. Germline V lookup: CDR1 SGHKS, CDR2 YYEKEE (reference sequence). The V end was cut by 2 bases, the J end by 5 bases, with 16 bases between. The CDR3 DNA reads TGTGCCAGCAGCTTAGGAGGGGCGTTACGTTATGGCTACACCTTC. It translates to CASSLGGALRYGYTF.

The chain carries TRBV14 and TRBJ2-7, with 14 bases fitting TRBD2. Losses at the gene ends were 3 bases for V and 4 bases for J; bases not matched to a gene: 5. Germline V gene lookup returns CDR1 SGHDN and CDR2 FVKESK. The CDR3 runs to 16 residues. The CDR3 region is CASSHGTSGSRYEQYF. CDR3 in DNA: TGTGCCAGCAGCCACGGGACTAGCGGGAGTCGGTACGAGCAGTACTTC.

The V call is TRBV28, the J call TRBJ2-2; 12 bases match TRBD2. This CDR3 has 18 residues. V dropped 2 bases and J dropped 1; count of bases not matched to a gene: 5. Per the germline V gene, CDR1 is MDHEN and CDR2 is SYDVKM. The CDR3 region has the DNA TGTGCCAGCAGTTTACTAGGACTAGCGGGACTGAACACCGGGGAGCTGTTTTTT. It is translated as CASSLLGLAGLNTGELFF.

The chain combines TRBV2 with TRBJ1-2, with D perhaps matching TRBD1 (6 bases). From germline, CDR1 is SNHLY and CDR2 FYNNEI. Trimming took off 6 bases at V and 1 base at J, with 12 bases between the two ends. The CDR3 totals 14 residues. The chain's CDR3 is CASRKGGNNYGYTF. Here the CDR3 DNA reads TGTGCCAGCAGGAAGGGGGGAAATAACTATGGCTACACCTTC.

The V and J genes are TRBV9 and TRBJ2-7; TRBD1 might be the D (5 bases). Germline V gives CDR1 SGDLS, CDR2 YYNGEE. The V end was cut by 4 bases, the J end by 1 base, with 15 bases between. There are 15 residues in the CDR3. CDR3 sequence (DNA): TGTGCCAGCAGCCCACGAGGACAACTATCCTACGAGCAGTACTTC. Protein: CASSPRGQLSYEQYF.

This clone showed up just once. The V and J genes are TRBV28 and TRBJ1-2; D is perhaps TRBD1 (6 bases). Germline assignment: CDR1 MDHEN and CDR2 SYDVKM. V was cut by 5 bases and J by 1 base, with 17 bases left in between. The CDR3 covers 16 residues. The CDR3 sequence: CASSTPGTLSNYGYTF. DNA of the CDR3: TGTGCCAGCAGTACACCCGGGACACTAAGTAACTATGGCTACACCTTC.